This T cell receptor beta chain came from a study of early T cells in non-severe SARS-CoV-2 infection. TCRdb itself ran the 5' RACE reads through MiXCR, one entry per CDR3 protein. The repertoire holds around 66,000 distinct CDR3 sequences, with over 10% as singletons. This TCR was recovered from an adult who was a healthcare worker with PCR-confirmed SARS-CoV-2 infection or an uninfected control (not recorded which). What was sequenced was whole blood.

CDR3 loop: CASSETSVDTGELFF. In nucleotides, the CDR3 is TGTGCCAGCAGCGAGACTAGCGTTGACACCGGGGAGCTGTTTTTT. The rearrangement links TRBV11-1 to TRBJ2-2; 8 nucleotides agree with TRBD2. Trimming at V came to 5 bases and at J to 3 bases, leaving 5 bases not matched to a gene. CDR1 and CDR2 from the germline V gene are SGHAT and FQDESV (reference sequence). There are 15 residues in the CDR3.